This is a list of T cell receptor beta chains from one sample in a study of blood T cell repertoires in COVID-19. Method: immunoSEQ multiplex PCR; TCRdb's copy keeps in-frame clones and lacks some. Seen here are 250,000 to 400,000 clones, 90% observed once, and the top ten hold 2.9%. Sequenced material: peripheral blood. Receptors originate from a woman aged 25 to 45 with COVID-19, enrolled during active disease. The CDR3 runs from the conserved cysteine through the conserved F or W. The D gene is left open where the match is weak. Clone size is shown for a subset of rows, as once, few, many or a class of expanded clone.

v_gene: TRBV4-2; abundance: NA; d_gene: NA; j_gene: TRBJ1-2; CDR3aa: CASSPVGSPGENGYTF; CDR3nt: TGTGCCAGCAGTCCCGTGGGCTCGCCAGGGGAGAATGGCTACACCTTC
v_gene: TRBV6-7; abundance: once; d_gene: TRBD2; j_gene: TRBJ2-1; CDR3aa: CASSYCTSGSNKNEQFF; CDR3nt: TGTGCCAGCAGTTACTGCACTAGCGGATCCAATAAGAATGAGCAGTTCTTC
v_gene: TRBV12-3/TRBV12-4; abundance: NA; d_gene: NA; j_gene: TRBJ2-2; CDR3aa: CASSSTRTGELFF; CDR3nt: TGTGCCAGCAGTTCGACTAGAACCGGGGAGCTGTTTTTT
v_gene: TRBV19; abundance: NA; d_gene: TRBD1; j_gene: TRBJ1-2; CDR3aa: CASREPGQPANYGYTF; CDR3nt: TGTGCCAGTAGGGAACCGGGACAGCCAGCTAACTATGGCTACACCTTC
v_gene: TRBV16; abundance: once; d_gene: NA; j_gene: TRBJ1-6; CDR3aa: CASSQGDTINGSPLHF; CDR3nt: TGTGCCAGCAGCCAAGGGGACACCATTAACGGGTCACCCCTCCACTTT
v_gene: TRBV5-5; abundance: few; d_gene: TRBD1; j_gene: TRBJ2-2; CDR3aa: CASSPGTANTGELFF; CDR3nt: TGTGCCAGCAGCCCGGGGACAGCGAACACCGGGGAGCTGTTTTTT
v_gene: TRBV11-3; abundance: NA; d_gene: TRBD2; j_gene: TRBJ2-1; CDR3aa: CASSSGASGGEQFF; CDR3nt: TGTGCCAGCAGCTCCGGGGCTAGCGGCGGGGAGCAGTTCTTC
v_gene: TRBV5-1; abundance: NA; d_gene: NA; j_gene: TRBJ2-2; CDR3aa: CASSFAGSGELFF; CDR3nt: TGCGCCAGCAGCTTCGCAGGGTCCGGGGAGCTGTTTTTT
v_gene: TRBV7-9; abundance: NA; d_gene: TRBD2; j_gene: TRBJ2-1; CDR3aa: CASSLVGSTSGSRNEQFF; CDR3nt: TGTGCCAGCAGCTTAGTGGGTTCGACTAGCGGGAGTCGGAATGAGCAGTTCTTC
v_gene: TRBV2; abundance: NA; d_gene: NA; j_gene: TRBJ2-1; CDR3aa: CASNGGGSSYNEQFF; CDR3nt: TGTGCCAGCAATGGGGGAGGTTCATCCTACAATGAGCAGTTCTTC
v_gene: TRBV2; abundance: NA; d_gene: NA; j_gene: TRBJ1-2; CDR3aa: CASSEPNGYTF; CDR3nt: TGTGCCAGCAGTGAACCCAATGGCTACACCTTC
v_gene: TRBV12-2; abundance: NA; d_gene: NA; j_gene: TRBJ2-2; CDR3aa: CASRSLSGTSGRFGELFF; CDR3nt: TGTGCAAGTCGCTCCCTTTCCGGGACTAGCGGGAGGTTCGGGGAGCTGTTTTTT
v_gene: TRBV2; abundance: NA; d_gene: NA; j_gene: TRBJ1-4; CDR3aa: CASSYRDTATNEKLFF; CDR3nt: TGTGCCAGCAGTTACCGGGACACTGCAACTAATGAAAAACTGTTTTTT
v_gene: TRBV29-1; abundance: NA; d_gene: NA; j_gene: TRBJ1-1; CDR3aa: CSASGGGEAFF; CDR3nt: TGCAGCGCCTCCGGCGGCGGTGAAGCTTTCTTT
v_gene: TRBV7-9; abundance: NA; d_gene: TRBD1; j_gene: TRBJ1-1; CDR3aa: CASIDTRDRGPNTEAFF; CDR3nt: TGTGCCAGCATCGATACTCGGGACAGGGGACCAAACACTGAAGCTTTCTTT
v_gene: TRBV5-4; abundance: NA; d_gene: TRBD1; j_gene: TRBJ2-7; CDR3aa: CASSPQGAYEQYF; CDR3nt: TGTGCCAGCAGCCCACAGGGGGCCTACGAGCAGTACTTC
v_gene: TRBV18; abundance: NA; d_gene: NA; j_gene: TRBJ1-3; CDR3aa: CASSPDIADSGNTIYF; CDR3nt: TGTGCCAGCTCACCGGACATCGCGGACTCTGGAAACACCATATATTTT
v_gene: TRBV9; abundance: few; d_gene: NA; j_gene: TRBJ2-1; CDR3aa: CASSVLAMSYNEQFF; CDR3nt: TGTGCCAGCAGCGTGCTAGCTATGTCCTACAATGAGCAGTTCTTC
v_gene: TRBV5-1; abundance: NA; d_gene: TRBD2; j_gene: TRBJ2-7; CDR3aa: CASSPALAGGPYEQYF; CDR3nt: TGCGCCAGCAGCCCGGCCCTAGCGGGAGGGCCCTACGAGCAGTACTTC
v_gene: TRBV5-1; abundance: NA; d_gene: NA; j_gene: TRBJ1-6; CDR3aa: CASSWGTRPNSPLHF; CDR3nt: TGCGCCAGCAGCTGGGGGACAAGGCCTAATTCACCCCTCCACTTT
v_gene: TRBV19; abundance: NA; d_gene: NA; j_gene: TRBJ1-1; CDR3aa: CASSYGEGANTEAFF; CDR3nt: TGTGCCAGTAGTTACGGCGAAGGGGCGAACACTGAAGCTTTCTTT
v_gene: TRBV28; abundance: NA; d_gene: TRBD1; j_gene: TRBJ1-2; CDR3aa: CASTQGGDGGYGYTF; CDR3nt: TGTGCCAGCACCCAGGGGGGAGACGGAGGGTATGGCTACACCTTC
v_gene: TRBV28; abundance: NA; d_gene: TRBD1; j_gene: TRBJ1-4; CDR3aa: CASSSPTGFGAEKLFF; CDR3nt: TGTGCCAGCAGTTCCCCGACAGGGTTTGGTGCTGAAAAACTGTTTTTT
v_gene: TRBV20-1; abundance: NA; d_gene: TRBD2; j_gene: TRBJ2-7; CDR3aa: CSASPSGYEQYF; CDR3nt: TGCAGTGCTAGTCCTAGCGGCTACGAGCAGTACTTC
v_gene: TRBV18; abundance: NA; d_gene: TRBD2; j_gene: TRBJ2-1; CDR3aa: CASSPGLAGNNEQFF; CDR3nt: TGTGCCAGCTCACCCGGACTAGCGGGTAACAATGAGCAGTTCTTC
v_gene: TRBV30; abundance: few; d_gene: TRBD1; j_gene: TRBJ1-2; CDR3aa: CAWSRDVTGTGVNYGYTF; CDR3nt: TGTGCCTGGAGTCGAGATGTGACCGGGACAGGCGTTAACTATGGCTACACCTTC
v_gene: TRBV7-9; abundance: once; d_gene: TRBD2; j_gene: TRBJ2-3; CDR3aa: CASSPRLAGDPTDTQYF; CDR3nt: TGTGCCAGCAGCCCCCGACTAGCGGGAGATCCCACAGATACGCAGTATTTT
v_gene: TRBV9; abundance: NA; d_gene: NA; j_gene: TRBJ1-3; CDR3aa: CASTQGTASGNTIYF; CDR3nt: TGTGCCAGCACCCAGGGAACAGCCTCTGGAAACACCATATATTTT
v_gene: TRBV7-9; abundance: NA; d_gene: NA; j_gene: TRBJ2-2; CDR3aa: CASKKQTGELFF; CDR3nt: TGTGCCAGCAAGAAACAAACCGGGGAGCTGTTTTTT
v_gene: TRBV19; abundance: NA; d_gene: TRBD1; j_gene: TRBJ2-7; CDR3aa: CASSNIPGQKEPYEQYF; CDR3nt: TGTGCCAGTAGTAACATCCCGGGACAGAAAGAACCCTACGAGCAGTACTTC
v_gene: TRBV19; abundance: NA; d_gene: NA; j_gene: TRBJ2-3; CDR3aa: CASSPQASTDTQYF; CDR3nt: TGTGCCAGTAGTCCCCAGGCTAGCACAGATACGCAGTATTTT
v_gene: TRBV11-2; abundance: NA; d_gene: TRBD2; j_gene: TRBJ2-1; CDR3aa: CASLRGLDSHEQFF; CDR3nt: TGTGCCAGCCTCCGGGGACTAGACTCTCATGAGCAGTTCTTC
v_gene: TRBV19; abundance: NA; d_gene: TRBD2; j_gene: TRBJ2-2; CDR3aa: CASRDSGTSGNTGELFF; CDR3nt: TGTGCCAGTAGGGACTCCGGGACTAGCGGGAACACCGGGGAGCTGTTTTTT
v_gene: TRBV11-2; abundance: NA; d_gene: NA; j_gene: TRBJ2-7; CDR3aa: CASSFVTVPGEQYF; CDR3nt: TGTGCCAGCAGCTTTGTGACAGTTCCGGGCGAGCAGTACTTC
v_gene: TRBV5-1; abundance: NA; d_gene: NA; j_gene: TRBJ2-4; CDR3aa: CASSKGGTDVAKNIQYF; CDR3nt: TGCGCCAGCAGCAAAGGAGGGACAGACGTAGCCAAAAACATTCAGTACTTC
v_gene: TRBV5-1; abundance: NA; d_gene: NA; j_gene: TRBJ1-4; CDR3aa: CASSLQGEDEKLFF; CDR3nt: TGCGCCAGCAGCTTACAGGGTGAAGATGAAAAACTGTTTTTT
v_gene: TRBV3-1/TRBV3-2; abundance: NA; d_gene: NA; j_gene: TRBJ2-3; CDR3aa: CASSQGLDSGTDTQYF; CDR3nt: TGTGCCAGCAGCCAAGGTCTGGATAGCGGTACAGATACGCAGTATTTT
v_gene: TRBV19; abundance: NA; d_gene: NA; j_gene: TRBJ1-5; CDR3aa: CASSPRAAGVNNQPQHF; CDR3nt: TGTGCCAGTAGTCCCCGAGCAGCAGGGGTAAACAATCAGCCCCAGCATTTT
v_gene: TRBV25-1; abundance: NA; d_gene: TRBD2; j_gene: TRBJ2-1; CDR3aa: CASSEYLLAGSSYNEQFF; CDR3nt: TGTGCCAGCAGTGAATACTTACTAGCGGGGAGCTCCTACAATGAGCAGTTCTTC
v_gene: TRBV19; abundance: NA; d_gene: TRBD1; j_gene: TRBJ2-1; CDR3aa: CASTPWGQGNEYNEQFF; CDR3nt: TGTGCCAGTACCCCCTGGGGACAGGGGAATGAGTACAATGAGCAGTTCTTC
v_gene: TRBV28; abundance: few; d_gene: NA; j_gene: TRBJ1-2; CDR3aa: CASSSDRFYGYTF; CDR3nt: TGTGCCAGCAGCTCAGACAGATTCTATGGCTACACCTTC
v_gene: TRBV12-3/TRBV12-4; abundance: NA; d_gene: NA; j_gene: TRBJ1-1; CDR3aa: CASSLALVLEAFF; CDR3nt: TGTGCCAGCAGTTTAGCGTTGGTTCTAGAAGCTTTCTTT
v_gene: TRBV30; abundance: few; d_gene: NA; j_gene: TRBJ1-1; CDR3aa: CAWSAYTEAFF; CDR3nt: TGTGCCTGGAGTGCATACACTGAAGCTTTCTTT
v_gene: TRBV5-8; abundance: NA; d_gene: TRBD2; j_gene: TRBJ2-1; CDR3aa: CASSSSGLSLNEQFF; CDR3nt: TGTGCCAGCAGCTCTAGCGGGCTCTCCCTGAATGAGCAGTTCTTC
v_gene: TRBV6-5; abundance: NA; d_gene: NA; j_gene: TRBJ2-7; CDR3aa: CASSHPGDYEQYF; CDR3nt: TGTGCCAGCAGTCACCCAGGGGACTACGAGCAGTACTTC
v_gene: TRBV15; abundance: once; d_gene: NA; j_gene: TRBJ2-5; CDR3aa: CATSRDRRRGEETQYF; CDR3nt: TGTGCCACCAGCAGAGATCGCAGGAGGGGCGAAGAGACCCAGTACTTC
v_gene: TRBV2; abundance: NA; d_gene: NA; j_gene: TRBJ1-1; CDR3aa: CASTGEVNTEAFF; CDR3nt: TGTGCCAGCACAGGGGAAGTGAACACTGAAGCTTTCTTT
v_gene: TRBV18; abundance: NA; d_gene: NA; j_gene: TRBJ2-2; CDR3aa: CASSQDSGVAGELFF; CDR3nt: TGTGCCAGCTCACAGGACAGCGGGGTCGCCGGGGAGCTGTTTTTT
v_gene: TRBV6-6; abundance: NA; d_gene: TRBD1; j_gene: TRBJ1-2; CDR3aa: CASRKRTGLEGYTF; CDR3nt: TGTGCCAGCAGGAAAAGGACAGGGTTGGAAGGCTACACCTTC
v_gene: TRBV29-1; abundance: NA; d_gene: TRBD1; j_gene: TRBJ1-2; CDR3aa: CSAGQGTSRGYTF; CDR3nt: TGCAGCGCCGGACAGGGAACGAGTCGTGGCTACACCTTC
v_gene: TRBV13; abundance: NA; d_gene: TRBD2; j_gene: TRBJ2-1; CDR3aa: CASSPRSIATSRYEQFF; CDR3nt: TGTGCCAGCAGCCCCCGAAGTATAGCGACTAGCAGGTATGAGCAGTTCTTC
v_gene: TRBV9; abundance: NA; d_gene: TRBD2; j_gene: TRBJ2-1; CDR3aa: CASSYGLADYNEQFF; CDR3nt: TGTGCCAGCAGCTATGGACTAGCGGACTACAATGAGCAGTTCTTC
v_gene: TRBV7-6; abundance: NA; d_gene: NA; j_gene: TRBJ1-3; CDR3aa: CASGRGDSGNTIYF; CDR3nt: TGTGCCAGCGGCCGGGGAGACTCTGGAAACACCATATATTTT
v_gene: TRBV9; abundance: NA; d_gene: TRBD1; j_gene: TRBJ1-1; CDR3aa: CASSAGQGFTEAFF; CDR3nt: TGTGCCAGCAGCGCGGGACAGGGGTTCACTGAAGCTTTCTTT
v_gene: TRBV18; abundance: NA; d_gene: NA; j_gene: TRBJ1-6; CDR3aa: CASSPDISSYNSPLHF; CDR3nt: TGTGCCAGCTCACCGGACATTAGCTCCTATAATTCACCCCTCCACTTT
v_gene: TRBV7-6; abundance: NA; d_gene: TRBD2; j_gene: TRBJ2-5; CDR3aa: CASSPQREGQETQYF; CDR3nt: TGTGCCAGCAGCCCCCAGCGGGAGGGCCAAGAGACCCAGTACTTC
v_gene: TRBV5-8; abundance: NA; d_gene: NA; j_gene: TRBJ1-2; CDR3aa: CASSPTGVYYGYTF; CDR3nt: TGTGCCAGCAGCCCGACGGGAGTCTACTATGGCTACACCTTC